This T cell receptor beta chain was sequenced for a study of T cell repertoires in cytomegalovirus infection. The J segment lost 5 bases and the V segment lost 6 bases, leaving 12 bases of the junction unmatched. CDR3 length: 15 amino acids. In germline, CDR1 is LGHNA, CDR2 YSLEER. TCRdb fed the reads into MiXCR, producing one record per CDR3 protein. The sample shows roughly 180,000 distinct CDR3 sequences, about 28% of them seen only once. Sequenced sample: PBMCs. The rearrangement links TRBV4-3 to TRBJ1-1; 7 positions match TRBD1. This receptor was obtained from a human donor in good health (CMV status not recorded). Some clones in this sample may be carry-over from other donors' samples. The DNA of the CDR3 is TGCGCCAGCAGTCAACTGGCCCAGGGACAGACTGAAGCTTTCTTT. This codes for CASSQLAQGQTEAFF.